This T cell receptor beta chain was sequenced for a study of CD8 T cells in Susac syndrome. Sequencing of TCR beta, carried out with a high-throughput approach, was applied to CD8+ and CD4+ T cells from the blood. It was negative isolation that provided the CD8+ and CD4+ T cells, whereas TEMRA cells were enriched by FACS. Study-wide results and limits: It was acknowledged in the study that its TCR sequencing and HLA analysis involved a relatively small number of individuals.

After extraction with the RNeasy kit, roughly 0.45 to 1 ug of the RNA was reverse transcribed using random hexamers. The method of amplification for TCR beta CDR3 was immunoSEQ multiplex PCR, covering 54 Vbeta and 13 Jbeta. Each CDR3 protein gets one entry after TCRdb re-called the immunoSEQ multiplex PCR reads with MiXCR. The table includes around 120,000 distinct CDR3 sequences, roughly 94% detected once. The count of this clonotype is one. Antigen: not known. The CDR3 is 13 residues long. Germline loops: CDR1 LGHDT, CDR2 YNNKEL (reference sequence). V dropped 0 bases and J dropped 9 bases, with 9 bases sitting between them.

Specimen: CD4+ T cells from PBMCs. The J gene is TRBJ1-5, the V gene TRBV3-1, with D tentatively TRBD1 (6 bases). The receptor was isolated from a human donor with multiple sclerosis. CDR3 protein: CASSQESGAPQHF. CDR3 coding DNA: TGTGCCAGCAGCCAAGAATCGGGGGCGCCCCAGCATTTT. The whole variable domain, filled in from reference TRBV3-1 and TRBJ1-5, reads DTAVSQTPKYLVTQMGNDKSIKCEQNLGHDTMYWYKQDSKKFLKIMFSYNNKELIINETVPNRFSPKSPDKAHLNLHINSLELGDSAVYFCASSQESGAPQHFGDGTRLSIL.